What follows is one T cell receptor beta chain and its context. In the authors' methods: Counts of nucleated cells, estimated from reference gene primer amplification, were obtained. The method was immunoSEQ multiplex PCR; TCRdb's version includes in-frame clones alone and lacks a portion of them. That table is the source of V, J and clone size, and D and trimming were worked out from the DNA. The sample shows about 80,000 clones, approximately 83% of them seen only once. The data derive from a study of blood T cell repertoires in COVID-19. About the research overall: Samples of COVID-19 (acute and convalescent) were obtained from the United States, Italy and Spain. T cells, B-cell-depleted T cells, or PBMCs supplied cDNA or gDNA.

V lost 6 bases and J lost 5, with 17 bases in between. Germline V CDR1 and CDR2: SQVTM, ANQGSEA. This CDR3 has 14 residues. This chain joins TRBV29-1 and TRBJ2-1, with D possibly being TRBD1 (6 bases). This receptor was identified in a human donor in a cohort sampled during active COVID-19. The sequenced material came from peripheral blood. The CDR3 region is CSVPQGRPDNEQFF. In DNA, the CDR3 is TGCAGCGTCCCTCAGGGGCGACCCGACAATGAGCAGTTCTTC.